The rows below give T cell receptor beta chains drawn from one sample of a study of radiotherapy plus CTLA-4 blockade in lung cancer. Profiled with immunoSEQ multiplex PCR; TCRdb holds only in-frame clones, not every one. This sample has 95,000 to 150,000 clones; more than 80% occur once, and the top ten carry 5.5% to 8%. Sequencing used peripheral blood, obtained from a patient treated with radiotherapy plus ipilimumab. Receptors were obtained from a human donor with non-small cell lung cancer that progressed on radiotherapy plus ipilimumab. Both conserved end residues are part of each CDR3. The order of the fields is CDR3 length, J gene, clone size, D gene, V gene, CDR3 DNA, CDR3 protein. A D gene is named only where the DNA matches it firmly. Some rows have no size entry. The others give once, few or many, or a class for an expanded clone.

>13|TRBJ1-2|once|NA|TRBV19
TGTGCCAGTAGGGAAGAACTAAGGGGTGGCTACACCTTC
CASREELRGGYTF
>16|TRBJ1-1|once|NA|TRBV7-9
TGTGCCAGCAGCAAGGAGGGAATGGAGATGAACACTGAAGCTTTCTTT
CASSKEGMEMNTEAFF
>17|TRBJ1-4|NA|NA|TRBV18
TGTGCCAGCTCACCCTTGGGGGCCACGTCGACTAATGAAAAACTGTTTTTT
CASSPLGATSTNEKLFF
>17|TRBJ1-4|NA|TRBD1|TRBV27
TGTGCCAGCAGCCGGCGACAGGGGGCAGAGGTGAGGGAAAAACTGTTTTTT
CASSRRQGAEVREKLFF
>15|TRBJ1-5|NA|TRBD1|TRBV18
TGTGCCAGCTCAAGGGGACAGGGGGCTCTTCAGCCCCAGCATTTT
CASSRGQGALQPQHF
>15|TRBJ1-3|few|NA|TRBV7-9
TGTGCCAGCAGCTTAACCGCGGCCTCCGGAAACACCATATATTTT
CASSLTAASGNTIYF
>13|TRBJ2-7|NA|TRBD1|TRBV6-1
TGTGCCAGCAAGAGGACAGGGAATTACGAGCAGTACTTC
CASKRTGNYEQYF
>17|TRBJ2-3|once|NA|TRBV5-1
TGCGCCAGCAGCTCGAGTAATCACAGGGCTGGGCTAGATACGCAGTATTTT
CASSSSNHRAGLDTQYF
>13|TRBJ2-2|NA|NA|TRBV5-8
TGTGCCACACGGGAAAAGGGGACCGGGGAGCTGTTTTTT
CATREKGTGELFF
>13|TRBJ1-1|NA|NA|TRBV19
TGTGCCAGTAGTTGGGCGGTGAACACTGAAGCTTTCTTT
CASSWAVNTEAFF
>15|TRBJ2-1|NA|NA|TRBV5-1
TGCGCCAGCAGCTTGTGGCGGAGCTCCTACAATGAGCAGTTCTTC
CASSLWRSSYNEQFF
>17|TRBJ2-1|few|NA|TRBV7-3
TGTGCCAGCAGCTTACTGGGGATAGCGGACTCCTACAATGAGCAGTTCTTC
CASSLLGIADSYNEQFF
>15|TRBJ2-6|few|NA|TRBV19
TGTGCCAGTAGTATCTGGGTCTCTGGGGCCAACGTCCTGACTTTC
CASSIWVSGANVLTF
>17|TRBJ2-1|NA|NA|TRBV4-2
TGTGCCAGCAGCCAACCCGGTCGCGGAGGGGGCTACAATGAGCAGTTCTTC
CASSQPGRGGGYNEQFF
>14|TRBJ1-1|NA|NA|TRBV5-1
TGCGCCAGCAGCTTGGGCCAGAGGAACACTGAAGCTTTCTTT
CASSLGQRNTEAFF
>15|TRBJ2-1|NA|NA|TRBV6-5
TGTGCCAGCAGTTACGAGTTAGCCTCCTACAATGAGCAGTTCTTC
CASSYELASYNEQFF
>14|TRBJ2-5|once|NA|TRBV30
TGTGCCTGGAGTGCCCTCAGGGGGGGTAGGACCCAGTACTTC
CAWSALRGGRTQYF
>14|TRBJ2-7|NA|TRBD1|TRBV12-5
TGTGCTAGTGGTTTGGAGACAGGGGGCTTCGAGCAGTACTTC
CASGLETGGFEQYF
>16|TRBJ2-1|NA|TRBD2|TRBV7-3
TGTGCCAGCAGCTTAATTAGCGGGTCCGGACATAATGAGCAGTTCTTC
CASSLISGSGHNEQFF
>13|TRBJ2-1|NA|NA|TRBV2
TGTGCCAGCAACCGGGAGCCTACCAATGAGCAGTTCTTC
CASNREPTNEQFF
>17|TRBJ2-5|once|TRBD2|TRBV11-3
TGTGCCAGCGCTTGGGTGGGGACTAGCGGGGACCAAGAGACCCAGTACTTC
CASAWVGTSGDQETQYF
>13|TRBJ1-1|NA|NA|TRBV27
TGTGCCAGCAGTTTACATCTTAGGGCTGAAGCTTTCTTT
CASSLHLRAEAFF
>17|TRBJ1-4|NA|NA|TRBV25-1
TGTGCCAGCAGTGAAATGTATGGGGGGGCGCAGGGTGAAAAACTGTTTTTT
CASSEMYGGAQGEKLFF
>17|TRBJ2-1|NA|TRBD2|TRBV4-1
TGCGCCAGCAGCCACGGACTAGCGGGTATTTCCTACAATGAGCAGTTCTTC
CASSHGLAGISYNEQFF
>14|TRBJ1-2|NA|NA|TRBV6-1
TGTGCCAGCAGCCCGTCCAGCGGGGTATATGGCTACACCTTC
CASSPSSGVYGYTF
>15|TRBJ2-7|NA|NA|TRBV6-1
TGTGCCAGCAGTGAATGGCAGGGGTCCTACTACGAGCAGTACTTC
CASSEWQGSYYEQYF
>16|TRBJ2-1|NA|TRBD2|TRBV6-6
TGTGCCAGCAGTAAAACCGGGACTAGCGGGAAGAATGAGCAGTTCTTC
CASSKTGTSGKNEQFF
>15|TRBJ2-7|NA|NA|TRBV11-2
TGTGCCAGCACCGTTATGTCGATGCCCGTCTACGAGCAGTACTTC
CASTVMSMPVYEQYF
>13|TRBJ2-7|once|NA|TRBV25-1
TGTGCCAGCAGTGAAGGAGGGAGGTACGAGCAGTACTTC
CASSEGGRYEQYF
>11|TRBJ2-7|NA|NA|TRBV7-9
TGTGCCAGCAGCTTGTCAGGCGAGCAGTACTTC
CASSLSGEQYF
>16|TRBJ2-2|NA|TRBD2|TRBV7-2
TGTGCCAGCAGCACCCGACTAGCGGGAGTTACCGGGGAGCTGTTTTTT
CASSTRLAGVTGELFF
>14|TRBJ1-6|NA|NA|TRBV6-5
TGTGCCAGCTCAGTACGGCTCGGGAATTCACCCCTCCACTTT
CASSVRLGNSPLHF
>16|TRBJ2-1|NA|TRBD2|TRBV7-9
TGTGCCAGCAGCTTGGGACTAGCGGGGGCTCAGGAGGAGCAGTTCTTC
CASSLGLAGAQEEQFF
>15|TRBJ1-1|NA|TRBD1|TRBV27
TGTGCCAGCAGTACCCAACAGGGGGTGGGCACTGAAGCTTTCTTT
CASSTQQGVGTEAFF
>18|TRBJ2-1|NA|TRBD2|TRBV9
TGTGCCAGCAGCGTGGGGACTAGCGGGAGAAGTTCCTACAATGAGCAGTTCTTC
CASSVGTSGRSSYNEQFF
>15|TRBJ2-1|NA|TRBD2|TRBV5-1
TGCGCCAGCAGCCTGGGGGGACTAGGGGACAATGAGCAGTTCTTC
CASSLGGLGDNEQFF
>15|TRBJ2-7|NA|TRBD2|TRBV11-1
TGTGCCAGCAGCTTAGCAGCGGGAGGGGATTACGAGCAGTACTTC
CASSLAAGGDYEQYF
>15|TRBJ2-7|NA|TRBD1|TRBV5-1
TGCGCCAGCAGCCGTACAGGGGGCACAGCCTACGAGCAGTACTTC
CASSRTGGTAYEQYF
>11|TRBJ1-2|NA|NA|TRBV6-1
TGTGCCAGCAGGGAAGGCTATGGCTACACCTTC
CASREGYGYTF
>12|TRBJ1-4|NA|NA|TRBV13
TGTGCCAGCAGCGGACTTACTGGTGGACTGTTTTTT
CASSGLTGGLFF
>18|TRBJ2-3|NA|NA|TRBV21-1
TGTGCCAGCAGCTCCCCCCTACTAGCGGGAAGGTCGCCAGATACGCAGTATTTT
CASSSPLLAGRSPDTQYF
>13|TRBJ2-1|NA|NA|TRBV18
TGTGCCAGCTCACCCATTACCGCTAATGAGCAGTTCTTC
CASSPITANEQFF
>15|TRBJ2-6|NA|NA|TRBV6-5
TGTGCCAGCATAGATACAGGGTCCGGGGCCAACGTCCTGACTTTC
CASIDTGSGANVLTF
>13|TRBJ1-5|NA|TRBD1|TRBV2
TGTGCCAGCACGGGACAGGGAAATCAGCCCCAGCATTTT
CASTGQGNQPQHF
>17|TRBJ2-1|NA|TRBD2|TRBV2
TGTGCCAGCAGTGGGGGACTAGCGGGAGGACACTACAATGAGCAGTTCTTC
CASSGGLAGGHYNEQFF
>12|TRBJ2-7|NA|NA|TRBV2
TGTGCCAGCAGTCCCTTCTCCTACGAGCAGTACTTC
CASSPFSYEQYF
>13|TRBJ1-1|once|NA|TRBV6-6
TGTGCCAGTAAGGGACCGAGTCGGACTGAAGCTTTCTTT
CASKGPSRTEAFF
>15|TRBJ2-1|NA|NA|TRBV2
TGTGCCAGCAGTGAAAGCGTCGGGAAGTACAATGAGCAGTTCTTC
CASSESVGKYNEQFF
>14|TRBJ1-5|once|NA|TRBV2
TGTGCCAGCAGTTCAGGGGTTAGCAATCAGCCCCAGCATTTT
CASSSGVSNQPQHF
>16|TRBJ2-1|once|TRBD2|TRBV19
TGTGCCAGTAGTAGCCCTAGCGGAAGCTCCTACAATGAGCAGTTCTTC
CASSSPSGSSYNEQFF
>15|TRBJ2-1|NA|NA|TRBV6-5
TGTGCCAGCAGTTACGGTCTGAGCTCCTACAATGAGCAGTTCTTC
CASSYGLSSYNEQFF
>14|TRBJ1-1|NA|NA|TRBV11-3
TGTGCCAGCCAAGAAAGACAGGTGAACACTGAAGCTTTCTTT
CASQERQVNTEAFF
>13|TRBJ2-1|NA|NA|TRBV5-1
TGCGCCAGCAGCAGTAGCAGGGTAGGTGAGCAGTTCTTC
CASSSSRVGEQFF